The clone carrying this T cell receptor beta chain was found once. Libraries were prepared by immunoSEQ multiplex PCR; TCRdb keeps only in-frame clonotypes and omits some of them. The sample has around 220,000 clones; more than 75% are singletons. This entry belongs to a study of blood T cell repertoires in COVID-19. The overall study: Nucleic acid was either cDNA or gDNA, and it came from T cells, B-cell-depleted T cells, or PBMCs.

Germline CDR1 is SGHTA and CDR2 is FQGTGA. V dropped 3 bases and J dropped 3 bases, with 11 bases sitting between them. There are 14 residues in the CDR3. This chain uses TRBV7-3 with TRBJ1-1; tentative D call: TRBD1 (5 bases). The TCR was taken from a middle-aged woman with acute COVID-19. The sample taken for sequencing was PBMCs or T cells enriched from blood (not recorded which). DNA of the CDR3: TGTGCCAGCAGCTTCACGGGGGTGGACACTGAAGCTTTCTTT. It codes for CASSFTGVDTEAFF.